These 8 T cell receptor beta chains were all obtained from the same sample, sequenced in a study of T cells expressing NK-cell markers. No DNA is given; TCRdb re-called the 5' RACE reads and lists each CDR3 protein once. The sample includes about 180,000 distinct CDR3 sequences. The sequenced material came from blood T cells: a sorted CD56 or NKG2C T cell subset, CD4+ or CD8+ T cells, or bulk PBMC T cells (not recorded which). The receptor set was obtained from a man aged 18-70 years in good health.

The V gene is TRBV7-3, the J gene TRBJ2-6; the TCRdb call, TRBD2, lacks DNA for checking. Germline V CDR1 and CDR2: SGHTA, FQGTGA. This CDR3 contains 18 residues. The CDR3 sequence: CASSLASGGLSGANVLTF.

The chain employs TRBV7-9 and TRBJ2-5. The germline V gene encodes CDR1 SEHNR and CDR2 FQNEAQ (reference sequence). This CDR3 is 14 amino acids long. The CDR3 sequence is CASSWKQRTETQYF.

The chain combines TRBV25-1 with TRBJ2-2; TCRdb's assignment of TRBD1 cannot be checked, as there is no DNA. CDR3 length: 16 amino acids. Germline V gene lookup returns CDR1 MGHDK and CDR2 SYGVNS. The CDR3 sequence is CASTPSDGINTGELFF.

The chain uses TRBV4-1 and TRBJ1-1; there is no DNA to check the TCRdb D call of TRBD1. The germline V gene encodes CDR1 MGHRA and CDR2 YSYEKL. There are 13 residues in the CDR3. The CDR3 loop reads CASTRGRNTEAFF.

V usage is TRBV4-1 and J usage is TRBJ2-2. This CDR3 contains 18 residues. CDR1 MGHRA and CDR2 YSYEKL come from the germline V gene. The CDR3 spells CASSQDGSGNLNTGELFF.

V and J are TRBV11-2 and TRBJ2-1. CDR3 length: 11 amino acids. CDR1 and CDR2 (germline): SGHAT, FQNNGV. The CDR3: CASATWNEQFF.

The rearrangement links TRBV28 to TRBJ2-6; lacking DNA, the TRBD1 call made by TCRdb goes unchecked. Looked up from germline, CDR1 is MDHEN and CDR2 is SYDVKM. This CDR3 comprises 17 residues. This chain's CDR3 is CASSSGTSRNGANVLTF.

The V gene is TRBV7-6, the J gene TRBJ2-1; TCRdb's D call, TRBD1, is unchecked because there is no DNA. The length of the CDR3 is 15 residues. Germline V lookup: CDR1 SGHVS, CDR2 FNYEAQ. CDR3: CASSGGPDSYNEQFF.